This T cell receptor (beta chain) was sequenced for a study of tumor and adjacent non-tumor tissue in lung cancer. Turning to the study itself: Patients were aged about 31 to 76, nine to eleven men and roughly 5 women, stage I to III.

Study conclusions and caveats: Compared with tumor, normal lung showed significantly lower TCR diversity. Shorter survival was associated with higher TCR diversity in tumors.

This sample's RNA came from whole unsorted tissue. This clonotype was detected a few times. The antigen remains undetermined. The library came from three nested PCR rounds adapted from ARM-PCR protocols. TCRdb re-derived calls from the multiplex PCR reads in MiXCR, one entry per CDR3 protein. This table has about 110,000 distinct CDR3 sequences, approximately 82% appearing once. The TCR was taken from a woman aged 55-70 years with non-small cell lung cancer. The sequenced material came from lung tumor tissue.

The CDR3 DNA reads as TGTGCCAGCAGCGTAGAGGGGGTCGTCCCCTACGAGCAGTACTTC. Encoded protein: CASSVEGVVPYEQYF. V and J are TRBV9 and TRBJ2-7; D may be TRBD1 (6 bases). Germline V gene data show CDR1 as SGDLS and CDR2 as YYNGEE. V dropped 0 bases and J dropped 2 bases, with 12 bases sitting between them. The CDR3 covers 15 residues.